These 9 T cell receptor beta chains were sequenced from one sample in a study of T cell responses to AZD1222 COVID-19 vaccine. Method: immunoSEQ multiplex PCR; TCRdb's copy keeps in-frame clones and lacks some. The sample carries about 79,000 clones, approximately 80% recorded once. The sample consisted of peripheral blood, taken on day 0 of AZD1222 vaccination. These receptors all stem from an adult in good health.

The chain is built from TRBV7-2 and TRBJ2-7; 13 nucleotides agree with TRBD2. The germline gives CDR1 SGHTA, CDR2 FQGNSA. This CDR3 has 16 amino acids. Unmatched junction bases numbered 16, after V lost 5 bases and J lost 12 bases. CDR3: CASSPETSGRYLPWYF. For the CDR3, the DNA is TGTGCCAGCAGCCCAGAGACTAGCGGGAGGTATCTCCCATGGTACTTC.

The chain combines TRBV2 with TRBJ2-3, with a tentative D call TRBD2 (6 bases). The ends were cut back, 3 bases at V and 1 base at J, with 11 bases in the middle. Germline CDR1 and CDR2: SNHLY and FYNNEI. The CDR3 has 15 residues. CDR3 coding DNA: TGTGCCAGCAGTGACATTAGGAGGGGCACAGATACGCAGTATTTT. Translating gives CASSDIRRGTDTQYF.

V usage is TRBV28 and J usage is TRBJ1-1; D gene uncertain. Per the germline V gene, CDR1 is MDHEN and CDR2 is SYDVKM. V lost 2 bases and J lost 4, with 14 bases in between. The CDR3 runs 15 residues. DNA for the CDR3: TGTGCCAGCAGTTTAGCGGCCGGGAAATCCACTGAAGCTTTCTTT. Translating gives CASSLAAGKSTEAFF.

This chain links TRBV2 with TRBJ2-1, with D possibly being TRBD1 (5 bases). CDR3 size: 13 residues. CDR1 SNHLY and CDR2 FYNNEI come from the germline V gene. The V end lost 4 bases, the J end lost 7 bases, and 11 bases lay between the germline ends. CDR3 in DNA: TGTGCCAGCAGTGTAATCAGGGAAAATGAGCAGTTCTTC. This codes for CASSVIRENEQFF.

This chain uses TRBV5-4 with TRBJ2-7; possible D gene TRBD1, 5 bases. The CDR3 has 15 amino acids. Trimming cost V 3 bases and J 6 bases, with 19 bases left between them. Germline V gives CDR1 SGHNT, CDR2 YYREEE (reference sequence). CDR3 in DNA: TGTGCCAGCAGCTCGGACCAAGTTCAGGGTGGCGAGCAGTACTTC. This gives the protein CASSSDQVQGGEQYF.

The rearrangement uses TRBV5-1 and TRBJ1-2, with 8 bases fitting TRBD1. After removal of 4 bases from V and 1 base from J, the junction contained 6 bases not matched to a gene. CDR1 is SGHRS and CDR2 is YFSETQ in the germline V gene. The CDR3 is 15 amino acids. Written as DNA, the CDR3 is TGCGCCAGCAGCGTGGACAGGGATAATAACTATGGCTACACCTTC. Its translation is CASSVDRDNNYGYTF.

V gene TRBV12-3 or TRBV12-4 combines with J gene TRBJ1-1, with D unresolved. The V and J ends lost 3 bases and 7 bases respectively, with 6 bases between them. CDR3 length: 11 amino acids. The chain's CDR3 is CASSFGLEAFF. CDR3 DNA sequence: TGTGCCAGCAGTTTCGGCCTTGAAGCTTTCTTT.

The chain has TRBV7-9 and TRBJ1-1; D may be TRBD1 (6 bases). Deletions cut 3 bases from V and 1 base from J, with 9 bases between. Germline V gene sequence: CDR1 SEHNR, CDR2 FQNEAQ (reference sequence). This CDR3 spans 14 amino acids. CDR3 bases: TGTGCCAGCAGCTTGGGACACCAGAACACTGAAGCTTTCTTT. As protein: CASSLGHQNTEAFF. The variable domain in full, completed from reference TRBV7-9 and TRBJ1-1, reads DTGVSQNPRHKITKRGQNVTFRCDPISEHNRLYWYRQTLGQGPEFLTYFQNEAQLEKSRLLSDRFSAERPKGSFSTLEIQRTEQGDSAMYLCASSLGHQNTEAFFGQGTRLTVV.

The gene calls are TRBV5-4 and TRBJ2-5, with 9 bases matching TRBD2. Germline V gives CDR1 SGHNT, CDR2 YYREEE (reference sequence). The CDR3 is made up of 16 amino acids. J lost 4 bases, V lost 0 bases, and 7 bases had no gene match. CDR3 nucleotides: TGTGCCAGCAGCTTGGTGGGCGGGAGGGTTGGAGAGACCCAGTACTTC. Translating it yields CASSLVGGRVGETQYF.